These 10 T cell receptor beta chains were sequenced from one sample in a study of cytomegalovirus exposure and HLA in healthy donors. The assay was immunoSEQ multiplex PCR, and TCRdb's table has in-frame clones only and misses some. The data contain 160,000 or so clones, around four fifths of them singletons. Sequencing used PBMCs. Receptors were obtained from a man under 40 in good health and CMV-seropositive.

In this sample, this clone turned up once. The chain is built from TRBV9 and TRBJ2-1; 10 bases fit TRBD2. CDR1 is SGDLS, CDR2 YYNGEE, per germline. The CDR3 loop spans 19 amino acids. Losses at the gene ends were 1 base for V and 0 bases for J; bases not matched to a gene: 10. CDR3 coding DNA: TGTGCCAGCAGCGTATCCGGGCGAGCGGGGGGGCCCTCCTACAATGAGCAGTTCTTC. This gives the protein CASSVSGRAGGPSYNEQFF.

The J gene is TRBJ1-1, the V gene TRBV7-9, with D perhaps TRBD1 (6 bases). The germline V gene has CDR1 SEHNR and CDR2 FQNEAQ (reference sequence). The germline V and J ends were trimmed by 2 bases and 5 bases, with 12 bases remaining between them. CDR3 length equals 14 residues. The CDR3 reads CASSLRAGETEAFF. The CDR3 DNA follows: TGTGCCAGCAGCTTACGGGCAGGGGAGACTGAAGCTTTCTTT.

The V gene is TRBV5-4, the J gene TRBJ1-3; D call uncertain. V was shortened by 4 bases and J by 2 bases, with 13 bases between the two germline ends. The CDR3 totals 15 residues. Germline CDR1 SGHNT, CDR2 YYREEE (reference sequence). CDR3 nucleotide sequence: TGTGCCAGCAGCGTTGGCCTCGGGGCTGGAAACACCATATATTTT. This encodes CASSVGLGAGNTIYF.

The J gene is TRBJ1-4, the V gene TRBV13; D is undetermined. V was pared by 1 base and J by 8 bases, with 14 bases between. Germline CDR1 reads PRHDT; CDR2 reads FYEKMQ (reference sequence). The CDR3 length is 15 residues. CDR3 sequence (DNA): TGTGCCAGCAGCTTAGAACGGGGAGCGGGCGAAAAACTGTTTTTT. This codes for CASSLERGAGEKLFF.

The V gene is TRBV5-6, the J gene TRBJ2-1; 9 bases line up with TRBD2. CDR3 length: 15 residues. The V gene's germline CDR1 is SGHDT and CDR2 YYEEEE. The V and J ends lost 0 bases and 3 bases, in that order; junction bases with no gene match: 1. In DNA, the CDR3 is TGTGCCAGCAGCTTGGAACTAGCGGGCTACAATGAGCAGTTCTTC. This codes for CASSLELAGYNEQFF.

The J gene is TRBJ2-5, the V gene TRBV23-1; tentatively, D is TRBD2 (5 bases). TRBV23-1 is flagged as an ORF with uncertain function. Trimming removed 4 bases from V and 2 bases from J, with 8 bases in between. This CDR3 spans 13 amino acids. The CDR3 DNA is TGCGCCAGCAGTCCTAGCAGACAAGAGACCCAGTACTTC. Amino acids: CASSPSRQETQYF.

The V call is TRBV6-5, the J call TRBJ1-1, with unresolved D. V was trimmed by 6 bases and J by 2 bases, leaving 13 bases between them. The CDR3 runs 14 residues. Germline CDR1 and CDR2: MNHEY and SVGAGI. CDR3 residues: CASRPAALNTEAFF. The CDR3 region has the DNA TGTGCCAGCAGACCTGCCGCGTTAAACACTGAAGCTTTCTTT.

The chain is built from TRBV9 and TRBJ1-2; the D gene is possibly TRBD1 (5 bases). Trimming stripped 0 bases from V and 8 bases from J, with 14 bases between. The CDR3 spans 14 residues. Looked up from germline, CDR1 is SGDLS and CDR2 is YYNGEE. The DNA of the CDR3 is TGTGCCAGCAGCGTAGACGCAGGGTTCTACGGCTACACCTTC. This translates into CASSVDAGFYGYTF.

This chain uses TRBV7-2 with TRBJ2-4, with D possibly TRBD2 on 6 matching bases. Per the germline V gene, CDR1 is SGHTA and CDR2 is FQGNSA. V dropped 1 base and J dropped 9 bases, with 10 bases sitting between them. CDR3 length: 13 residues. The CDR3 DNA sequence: TGTGCCAGCAGCTTAGGGGGGGTTGGCATTCAGTACTTC. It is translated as CASSLGGVGIQYF. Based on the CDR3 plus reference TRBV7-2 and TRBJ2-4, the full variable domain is GAGVSQSPSNKVTEKGKDVELRCDPISGHTALYWYRQSLGQGLEFLIYFQGNSAPDKSGLPSDRFSAERTGGSVSTLTIQRTQQEDSAVYLCASSLGGVGIQYFGAGTRLSVL.

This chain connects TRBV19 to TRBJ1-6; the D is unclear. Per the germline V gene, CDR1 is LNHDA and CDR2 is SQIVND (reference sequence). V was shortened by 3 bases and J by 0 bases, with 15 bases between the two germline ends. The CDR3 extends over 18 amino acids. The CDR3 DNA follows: TGTGCCAGTAGTATCGACGAGTTGGGGAGCTCCTATAATTCACCCCTCCACTTT. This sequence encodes CASSIDELGSSYNSPLHF.